This T cell receptor beta chain is from a study of Tregs in tolerant kidney transplant recipients. The V and J ends lost 8 bases and 1 base, in that order; junction bases with no gene match: 9. The CDR3 length is 15 residues. Germline CDR1 reads KGHSH; CDR2 reads LQKENI. Profiled with immunoSEQ multiplex PCR; TCRdb holds only in-frame clones, not every one. The sample has some 70,000 clones, roughly 84% seen once; the top ten hold roughly 4%. This sequence joins TRBV18 and TRBJ1-1; 8 bases are shared with TRBD1. Specimen: CD4+ T cells from blood. This sequence originates from a human donor in good health. This CDR3 is CASISGQGENTEAFF. The CDR3 DNA sequence: TGTGCCAGCATATCCGGACAGGGAGAGAACACTGAAGCTTTCTTT.